This is a list of T cell receptor beta chains from one sample in a study of Ad26.COV2.S vaccination and SARS-CoV-2 variants. TCRdb keeps only in-frame clones here, not all; method: immunoSEQ multiplex PCR. The data hold about 390,000 clones, with about 90% observed a single time. The sample consisted of peripheral blood, taken in a trial of Ad26.COV2.S vaccine versus placebo. The source of these receptors is a person between 18 and 65 years old who received the Ad26.COV2.S COVID-19 vaccine or a placebo. The CDR3 runs from the conserved cysteine through the conserved F or W. The D gene is left open where the match is weak. Expanded clones are given a class, and other clones once, few, many or no size at all.

>TRBV19|NA|TRBD1|TRBJ1-6
TGTGCCAGTAGTACAAGACCGGGACAGGGGACTTCACCCCTCCACTTT
CASSTRPGQGTSPLHF
>TRBV11-2|NA|NA|TRBJ2-1
TGTGCCAGCAGCTCGCTGGGACTCCGGAGCTCCTACAATGAGCAGTTCTTC
CASSSLGLRSSYNEQFF
>TRBV19|NA|TRBD1|TRBJ1-2
TGTGCCACAACGGCCGGGACAGCCCGCACCTATAACTATGGCTACACCTTC
CATTAGTARTYNYGYTF
>TRBV28|NA|TRBD1|TRBJ2-7
TGTGCCAGCAGTCGATGGACAGGGTCAGGGTACGAGCAGTACTTC
CASSRWTGSGYEQYF
>TRBV7-6|once|NA|TRBJ1-5
TGTGCCAGCAGCTTATGGGCCGGGGCCATCAATCAGCCCCAGCATTTT
CASSLWAGAINQPQHF
>TRBV28|NA|TRBD1|TRBJ1-6
TGTGCCAGCAGTTGGGACAGGTCGGCGCAACCGAACTCACCCCTCCACTTT
CASSWDRSAQPNSPLHF
>TRBV18|NA|TRBD1|TRBJ2-7
TGTGCCAGCTCACCAACCGGACAGGGGGGGTACGAGCAGTACTTC
CASSPTGQGGYEQYF
>TRBV30|NA|NA|TRBJ1-5
TGTGCCTGGAGTGTAATGAGTTACAATCAGCCCCAGCATTTT
CAWSVMSYNQPQHF
>TRBV11-2|NA|NA|TRBJ2-7
TGTGCCAGCACCGACGACCATGCCTACGAGCAGTACTTC
CASTDDHAYEQYF
>TRBV18|NA|NA|TRBJ2-3
TGTGCCAGCTCACCGTCCGGACCCCAAACAGATACGCAGTATTTT
CASSPSGPQTDTQYF
>TRBV5-6|NA|NA|TRBJ1-6
TGTGCCAGCAGCTTGAGGGCAGGGGACAATTCACCCCTCCACTTT
CASSLRAGDNSPLHF
>TRBV19|NA|TRBD2|TRBJ2-7
TGTGCCAGTAGTATAGGACTAGCGGGAACCTACGAGCAGTACTTC
CASSIGLAGTYEQYF
>TRBV19|NA|NA|TRBJ2-3
TGTGCCAGTAGAGAGGTATTGGGCACAGATACGCAGTATTTT
CASREVLGTDTQYF
>TRBV7-2|NA|NA|TRBJ2-1
TGTGCCAGCAGCTTAGCGCCTGACAATGAGCAGTTCTTC
CASSLAPDNEQFF
>TRBV9|NA|NA|TRBJ1-4
TGTGCCAGCAGCGGATCCCCAAATAGGGGCAGGGGAACAACTAATGAAAAACTGTTTTTT
CASSGSPNRGRGTTNEKLFF
>TRBV20-1|once|NA|TRBJ1-4
TGCAGTGCTACCATAGAAGAAAAACTGTTTTTT
CSATIEEKLFF
>TRBV28|NA|NA|TRBJ2-3
TGTGCCAGCAGTTTTCGGCGGGGGCCGGGAGATACGCAGTATTTT
CASSFRRGPGDTQYF
>TRBV9|NA|NA|TRBJ1-2
TGTGCCAGCAGCGTACCCGGGGTCGGCTACACCTTC
CASSVPGVGYTF
>TRBV5-1|NA|NA|TRBJ1-2
TGCGCCAGCAGCTTGGACTGGAGTACTAACTATGGCTACACCTTC
CASSLDWSTNYGYTF
>TRBV21-1|NA|NA|TRBJ1-1
TGTGCCAGCAGCAAAGGGTACACTGAAGCTTTCTTT
CASSKGYTEAFF
>TRBV9|NA|NA|TRBJ1-1
TGTGCCAGCAGCATATCAGGGGCGGCGACGAACACTGAAGCTTTCTTT
CASSISGAATNTEAFF
>TRBV2|NA|NA|TRBJ2-5
TGTGCCAATGCCCGGGACTTACAAGAGACCCAGTACTTC
CANARDLQETQYF
>TRBV19|NA|TRBD2|TRBJ2-7
TGTGCCAGTACCGCGACTAGCGGGAGCTCCTACGAGCAGTACTTC
CASTATSGSSYEQYF
>TRBV7-2|NA|TRBD1|TRBJ2-3
TGTGCCAGCAGCTTTAGGGGGCGGGATACGCAGTATTTT
CASSFRGRDTQYF
>TRBV30|NA|NA|TRBJ1-5
TGTGCCTGGAGCACAGGTAGCAATCAGCCCCAGCATTTT
CAWSTGSNQPQHF
>TRBV4-1|NA|TRBD2|TRBJ2-2
TGCGCCAGCAGCCAAGACCCTCGGGGACTAGCGGCAACTTTCAACACCGGGGAGCTGTTTTTT
CASSQDPRGLAATFNTGELFF
>TRBV28|NA|NA|TRBJ1-1
TGTGCCAGCAGTTTAAGAGAAGCGGGGACTGAAGCTTTCTTT
CASSLREAGTEAFF
>TRBV7-9|NA|NA|TRBJ1-4
TGTGCCAGCAGCCTACGGGGACGGAGAGGAGAAAAACTGTTTTTT
CASSLRGRRGEKLFF
>TRBV6-5|NA|TRBD1|TRBJ2-3
TGTGCCAGCAGATACCAGGGGGCAGGGGATACGCAGTATTTT
CASRYQGAGDTQYF
>TRBV7-2|NA|TRBD2|TRBJ2-6
TGTGCCAGCAGCCGGACTAGCGGGGGAGTAAGCTGGGCCAACGTCCTGACTTTC
CASSRTSGGVSWANVLTF
>TRBV30|NA|NA|TRBJ1-1
TGTGCCTGGAGTCCCCCGGGGGGGGCGGCTGAAGCTTTCTTT
CAWSPPGGAAEAFF
>TRBV27|NA|NA|TRBJ2-1
TGTGCCAGCAGTTCCGATTTGAGCTCCTACAATGAGCAGTTCTTC
CASSSDLSSYNEQFF
>TRBV5-4|NA|NA|TRBJ2-2
TGTGCCAGCAGGTTACAGGGAAACACCGGGGAGCTGTTTTTT
CASRLQGNTGELFF
>TRBV28|NA|TRBD2|TRBJ2-7
TGTGCCAGCAGCAACTTACTAGCGGGGGTCTACGAGCAGTACTTC
CASSNLLAGVYEQYF
>TRBV5-6|NA|NA|TRBJ1-4
TGTGCCAGCAGCTTGGTCGCCTCAACTAATGAAAAACTGTTTTTT
CASSLVASTNEKLFF
>TRBV7-8|NA|TRBD1|TRBJ1-2
TGTGCCAGCAGCCGGGACAGGGGTTATGGCTACACCTTC
CASSRDRGYGYTF
>TRBV12-3/TRBV12-4|NA|NA|TRBJ2-5
TGTGCCAGCAGTTTCCCCCAAGAGACCCAGTACTTC
CASSFPQETQYF
>TRBV7-9|once|NA|TRBJ2-7
TGTGCCAGCAGCCCTGGGTTTCTAGATTACTACGAGCAGTACTTC
CASSPGFLDYYEQYF
>TRBV29-1|NA|TRBD1|TRBJ2-7
TGCAGCGTTGAAAGGACAGGGGGCTACGAGCAGTACTTC
CSVERTGGYEQYF
>TRBV19|NA|NA|TRBJ1-3
TGTGCCAGTAGTATAGATCAAGGGCCCTCTGGAAACACCATATATTTT
CASSIDQGPSGNTIYF
>TRBV11-2|once|NA|TRBJ1-2
TGTGCCAGCAGCTTAGGCCCGATCTTCTCGGGGATCGGCTACACCTTC
CASSLGPIFSGIGYTF
>TRBV3-1/TRBV3-2|NA|NA|TRBJ1-6
TGTGCCAGCAGCCAAGGAGGTCAGGGATATAATTCACCCCTCCACTTT
CASSQGGQGYNSPLHF
>TRBV19|NA|NA|TRBJ2-5
TGTGCCAGTAGCCCGAGGCCCCAAGAGACCCAGTACTTC
CASSPRPQETQYF
>TRBV28|NA|NA|TRBJ1-2
TGTGCCAGCAGTTTCGTGAGGGCTCGCTATGGCTACACCTTC
CASSFVRARYGYTF
>TRBV19|once|NA|TRBJ1-1
TGTGCCTGCGGACAGAACACTGAAGCTTTCTTT
CACGQNTEAFF
>TRBV24-1|NA|TRBD2|TRBJ2-3
TGTGCCACCAGTGAAGCGGGGCTTAGCACAGATACGCAGTATTTT
CATSEAGLSTDTQYF
>TRBV5-5|NA|TRBD1|TRBJ2-2
TGTGCCAGCAGCTTACAGTCAGGGGGCCTCACCGGGGAGCTGTTTTTT
CASSLQSGGLTGELFF
>TRBV5-4|NA|TRBD2|TRBJ2-5
TGTGCCAGCAGCTCCCAGCGGGGGGATCAGGAGACCCAGTACTTC
CASSSQRGDQETQYF